The sample holds one count of the clone carrying this T cell receptor beta chain. After isolation, RNA underwent reverse transcription to generate cDNA as the sequencing template. The repertoire was sequenced with immunoSEQ multiplex PCR; TCRdb's copy has only in-frame clones and lacks some. The top ten hold about 9.4% of the sample, which has 150,000 to 200,000 clones, 45% to 60% seen once. This CDR3 has 15 amino acids. The germline V gene has CDR1 SGHVS and CDR2 FQNEAQ. The V and J ends lost 2 bases and 5 bases respectively, with 12 bases between them. The data belong to a study of CD8+ T cells in alopecia areata. Indicated treatment: oral pan-JAK inhibitor, 5-10 mg twice daily. Individuals with alopecia areata gave both lesional scalp punch biopsies and peripheral blood for collection.

The V gene is TRBV7-8, the J gene TRBJ1-4; D gene ambiguous. The sequence derives from a human donor with alopecia areata. The material sequenced was CD8+ T cells sorted from blood, taken at week 52, from a patient treated with tofacitinib. CDR3 in amino acids: CASSLYETGNEKLFF. CDR3 nucleotide sequence: TGTGCCAGCAGCTTATATGAGACGGGAAATGAAAAACTGTTTTTT.